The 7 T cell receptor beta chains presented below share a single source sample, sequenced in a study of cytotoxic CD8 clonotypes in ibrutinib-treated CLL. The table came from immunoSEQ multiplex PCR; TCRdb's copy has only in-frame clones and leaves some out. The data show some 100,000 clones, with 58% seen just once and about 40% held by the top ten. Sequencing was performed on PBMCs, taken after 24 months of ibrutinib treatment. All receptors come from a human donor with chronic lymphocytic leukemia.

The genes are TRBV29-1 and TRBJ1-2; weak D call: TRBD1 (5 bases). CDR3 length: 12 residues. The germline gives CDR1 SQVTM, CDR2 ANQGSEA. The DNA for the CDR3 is TGCAGTGTTCAGGGTGGTGGCTATGGCTACACCTTC. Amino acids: CSVQGGGYGYTF. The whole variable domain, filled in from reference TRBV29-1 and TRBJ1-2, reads SAVISQKPSRDICQRGTSLTIQCQVDSQVTMMFWYRQQPGQSLTLIATANQGSEATYESGFVIDKFPISRPNLTFSTLTVSNMSPEDSSIYLCSVQGGGYGYTFGSGTRLTVV.

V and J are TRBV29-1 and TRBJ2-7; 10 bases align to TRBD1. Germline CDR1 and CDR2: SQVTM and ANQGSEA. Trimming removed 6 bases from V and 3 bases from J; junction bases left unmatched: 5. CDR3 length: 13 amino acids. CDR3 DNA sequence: TGCAGCGTGGGGACAGGGGAGGTCTACGAGCAGTACTTC. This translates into CSVGTGEVYEQYF.

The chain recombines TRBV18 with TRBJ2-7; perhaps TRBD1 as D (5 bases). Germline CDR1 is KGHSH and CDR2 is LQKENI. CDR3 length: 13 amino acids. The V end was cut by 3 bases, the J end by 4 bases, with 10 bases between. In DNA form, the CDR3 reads TGTGCCAGCTCACCCACCAGGGAATACGAGCAGTACTTC. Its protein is CASSPTREYEQYF.

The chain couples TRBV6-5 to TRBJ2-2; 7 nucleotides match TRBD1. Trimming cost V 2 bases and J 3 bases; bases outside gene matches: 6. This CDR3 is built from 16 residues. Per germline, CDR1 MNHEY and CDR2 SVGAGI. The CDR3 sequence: CASSYGTAAYTGELFF. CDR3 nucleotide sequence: TGTGCCAGCAGTTACGGGACAGCTGCTTACACCGGGGAGCTGTTTTTT.

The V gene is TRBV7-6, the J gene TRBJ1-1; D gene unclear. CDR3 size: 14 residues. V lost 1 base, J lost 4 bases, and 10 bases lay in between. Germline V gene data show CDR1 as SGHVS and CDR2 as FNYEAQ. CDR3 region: CASSLESGVTEAFF. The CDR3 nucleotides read TGTGCCAGCAGCTTAGAGAGCGGCGTCACTGAAGCTTTCTTT.

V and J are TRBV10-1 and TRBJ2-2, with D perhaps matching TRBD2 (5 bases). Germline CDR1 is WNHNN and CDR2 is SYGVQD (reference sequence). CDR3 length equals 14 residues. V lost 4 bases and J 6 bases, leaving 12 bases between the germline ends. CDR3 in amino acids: CASSVASHAGELFF. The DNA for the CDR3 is TGCGCCAGCAGTGTGGCTAGCCACGCCGGGGAGCTGTTTTTT.

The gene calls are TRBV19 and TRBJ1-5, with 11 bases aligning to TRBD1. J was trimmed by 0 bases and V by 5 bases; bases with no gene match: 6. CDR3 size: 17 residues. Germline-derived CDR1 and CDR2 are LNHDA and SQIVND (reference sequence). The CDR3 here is CASSFGTGGFSNQPQHF. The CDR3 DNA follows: TGTGCCAGTAGTTTTGGGACAGGGGGTTTTAGCAATCAGCCCCAGCATTTT.